Presented here are 28 T cell receptor beta chains from one specimen sequenced in a study of post-analysis software for immune sequencing data. Findings of the study overall: In patients, TRBV5-6, TRBV5-1 and TRBV20-1 belonged to 4 or 5 TRBV segments found more frequently than in controls.

Unique molecular identifiers tagged the TCR beta cDNA libraries. MiXCR, run by TCRdb on the PCR reads, gives a single entry per CDR3 protein. In the table there are 450,000 to 700,000 distinct CDR3 sequences, roughly two fifths of which are singletons. Antigens of these TCRs are unknown. Sample: blood. The receptors were gathered from a girl aged 10 to 17 with multiple sclerosis.

This clonotype has just a few counts. The V call is TRBV7-9, the J call TRBJ1-6; unclear D gene. Trimming removed 2 bases from V and 10 bases from J, with 12 bases in between. CDR1 SEHNR and CDR2 FQNEAQ come from the germline V gene (reference sequence). The CDR3 sequence is 14 residues long. The CDR3 nucleotides are TGTGCCAGCAGCTTAAATAGGGCGACCTCACCCCTCCACTTT. Encoded protein: CASSLNRATSPLHF. Using reference TRBV7-9 and TRBJ1-6 for the parts outside the CDR3, the full variable domain is DTGVSQNPRHKITKRGQNVTFRCDPISEHNRLYWYRQTLGQGPEFLTYFQNEAQLEKSRLLSDRFSAERPKGSFSTLEIQRTEQGDSAMYLCASSLNRATSPLHFGNGTRLTVT.

Concerning this clonotype itself: The junction and the germline gene differ at one end; a read error may be behind it. The chain employs TRBV24-1 and TRBJ2-1; TRBD2 aligns across 9 bases. Germline CDR1 reads KGHDR; CDR2 reads SFDVKD. The CDR3 totals 17 residues. The CDR3 spells CATSDPTSGRSSNEQFF. In DNA, the CDR3 is TGTGCCACCAGTGACCCTACGAGCGGGAGGTCCTCCAATGAGCAGTTCTTC.

The chain carries TRBV13 and TRBJ2-6; TRBD1 matches 10 bases. J lost 4 bases, V lost 4 bases, and 16 bases had no gene match. This CDR3 has 20 residues. CDR1 PRHDT and CDR2 FYEKMQ come from the germline V gene (reference sequence). The CDR3 region has the DNA TGTGCCAGCAGCTCGTACCCCCTGACAGGGGGCGAACCGGGGGCCAACGTCCTGACTTTC. It codes for CASSSYPLTGGEPGANVLTF.

This chain uses TRBV29-1 with TRBJ2-1; the D gene is possibly TRBD2 (5 bases). Germline CDR1 and CDR2: SQVTM and ANQGSEA. The CDR3 loop spans 18 amino acids. V lost 7 bases to trimming and J lost 1 base, with 26 bases between them. CDR3 DNA sequence: TGCAGCGAAAGGAGGCGGATTAGCCACCCAAGGTCCTACAATGAGCAGTTCTTC. Residues: CSERRRISHPRSYNEQFF.

The rearrangement uses TRBV29-1 and TRBJ2-1; possibly TRBD1 or TRBD2 for D (6 bases each). There are 14 residues in the CDR3. Germline CDR1 is SQVTM and CDR2 is ANQGSEA. V lost 5 bases and J lost 2, with 13 bases in between. Here the CDR3 DNA reads TGCAGCGTTCGATGGGGGGACACCTACAATGAGCAGTTCTTC. It yields the protein CSVRWGDTYNEQFF.

This clonotype was seen a few times. The chain joins TRBV20-1 to TRBJ2-7; the D is unclear. Germline CDR1 DFQATT, CDR2 SNEGSKA (reference sequence). V lost 8 bases and J 3 bases, leaving 14 bases between the germline ends. The CDR3 length is 12 residues. As DNA, the CDR3 is TGCAGTCTTTCGACTCTGAACTACGAGCAGTACTTC. Its protein is CSLSTLNYEQYF.

CDR3 coding DNA: TGCAGCGTCCCTAAAGGAAAGGGACAGAGCTCCTACAATGAGCAGTTCTTC. Amino acids: CSVPKGKGQSSYNEQFF. The chain is built from TRBV29-1 and TRBJ2-1; 7 nucleotides line up with TRBD1. The CDR3 spans 17 residues. The germline CDR1 and CDR2 sequences are SQVTM and ANQGSEA. Trimming cost V 6 bases and J 0 bases; bases outside gene matches: 14.

The rearrangement links TRBV4-1 to TRBJ2-7, with 9 bases fitting TRBD2. The CDR3 length is 16 residues. The trim removed 1 base at V and 0 bases at J, leaving 4 bases unmatched. Germline V gene lookup returns CDR1 MGHRA and CDR2 YSYEKL. The CDR3 sequence is CASSQGPSGVSYEQYF. DNA for the CDR3: TGCGCCAGCAGCCAAGGTCCTAGCGGGGTCTCCTACGAGCAGTACTTC.

V is TRBV7-9 and J is TRBJ2-2, with 8 bases lining up with TRBD1. The CDR3 sequence is 16 residues long. Germline V gives CDR1 SEHNR, CDR2 FQNEAQ (reference sequence). The ends lost 5 bases at V and 2 bases at J; junction bases unmatched: 7. This chain's CDR3 is CASSGWDRINTGELFF. The CDR3 DNA follows: TGTGCCAGCAGCGGGTGGGACAGGATCAACACCGGGGAGCTGTTTTTT.

This rearrangement joins TRBV29-1 to TRBJ2-1, with TRBD2 as a possible D gene (6 bases). V shed 6 bases and J shed 4 bases, with 13 bases lying between them. This CDR3 comprises 13 residues. Germline V gene data show CDR1 as SQVTM and CDR2 as ANQGSEA. CDR3 amino acids: CSVDGTLYNEQFF. The CDR3 DNA follows: TGCAGCGTGGATGGGACTTTATACAATGAGCAGTTCTTC.

This chain links TRBV21-1 with TRBJ1-1; no check of the table's D call, TRBD1, against the DNA was made. TRBV21-1 is a recognized pseudogene. There are 17 residues in the CDR3. DNA for the CDR3: TGTGCCAGCACCAAGGGGGGGGCGGGACTGATGAACACTGAAGCTTTCTTT. Residues: CASTKGGAGLMNTEAFF.

J is TRBJ2-7 and V is TRBV6-5; D unclear. V was clipped by 6 bases and J by 7 bases, with 10 bases between them. CDR3 length: 11 residues. Germline lookup yields CDR1 MNHEY and CDR2 SVGAGI. In DNA, the CDR3 is TGTGCCAGCAGGTTTGAAAGAGAGCAGTACTTC. This encodes CASRFEREQYF.

This clonotype occurred many times. V usage is TRBV5-1 and J usage is TRBJ2-5, with TRBD2 matching over 14 bases. Germline CDR1 reads SGHRS; CDR2 reads YFSETQ. There are 16 residues in the CDR3. V lost 4 bases, J lost 5 bases, and 7 bases stayed unmatched. The CDR3 loop is CASSVGLAGAGETQYF. CDR3 in DNA: TGCGCCAGCAGCGTGGGACTAGCGGGGGCCGGGGAGACCCAGTACTTC.

The chain joins TRBV20-1 to TRBJ2-3; the D is unclear. The CDR3 loop spans 15 amino acids. Germline V lookup: CDR1 DFQATT, CDR2 SNEGSKA (reference sequence). Trimming shortened V by 1 base and J by 1 base, and 12 bases separated the two germline ends. DNA of the CDR3: TGCAGTGCTAGAGGCCGATGGTCCCGCACAGATACGCAGTATTTT. Protein product: CSARGRWSRTDTQYF.

V and J are TRBV2 and TRBJ2-5; TRBD2 might be the D (5 bases). CDR3 length: 13 residues. Germline CDR1 is SNHLY and CDR2 is FYNNEI. The V gene lost 10 bases and the J gene lost 5 bases, with 17 bases spanning the gap. CDR3 in amino acids: CAIGSGMRETQYF. CDR3 bases: TGTGCCATTGGGTCGGGGATGCGGGAGACCCAGTACTTC.

The chain uses TRBV7-9 and TRBJ1-1; D is unclear. Per the germline V gene, CDR1 is SEHNR and CDR2 is FQNEAQ (reference sequence). The CDR3 is 16 residues long. V was shortened by 0 bases and J by 6 bases, with 17 bases between the two germline ends. This chain's CDR3 is CASSLAQVGYLSEAFF. DNA of the CDR3: TGTGCCAGCAGCTTAGCGCAGGTCGGCTACCTTTCTGAAGCTTTCTTT.

The J gene is TRBJ2-7, the V gene TRBV7-2; the match to TRBD1 covers 9 bases. The junction had 4 bases not matched to a gene; V was cut back by 5 bases and J by 2 bases. The CDR3 sequence is 14 residues long. Germline-derived CDR1 and CDR2 are SGHTA and FQGNSA. As DNA, the CDR3 is TGTGCCAGCAGCCCATGGGACAGGGCCTACGAGCAGTACTTC. It specifies CASSPWDRAYEQYF.

The chain carries TRBV10-3 and TRBJ1-2; D gene ambiguous. V gave up 0 bases and J gave up 2 bases, with 13 bases separating them. The CDR3 totals 16 residues. Germline V gene sequence: CDR1 ENHRY, CDR2 SYGVKD. CDR3 protein: CAISESKVVGNYGYTF. The CDR3 bases are TGTGCCATCAGTGAGTCGAAGGTCGTGGGAAACTATGGCTACACCTTC.

This chain connects TRBV20-1 to TRBJ2-7; D ambiguous. The V gene's germline CDR1 is DFQATT and CDR2 SNEGSKA (reference sequence). V was cut by 3 bases and J by 4 bases, with 10 bases left in between. The CDR3 runs 12 residues. The CDR3 sequence: CSASRNRYEQYF. The DNA for the CDR3 is TGCAGTGCTAGCCGAAACCGATACGAGCAGTACTTC.

V gene TRBV10-3 combines with J gene TRBJ2-5; no clear D gene. Germline CDR1 is ENHRY and CDR2 is SYGVKD. The CDR3 runs 14 residues. The V end lost 2 bases, the J end lost 0 bases, and 7 bases lay between the germline ends. This CDR3 is CAISEESYQETQYF. DNA of the CDR3: TGTGCCATCAGTGAGGAGTCGTACCAAGAGACCCAGTACTTC.

The rearrangement joins TRBV29-1 to TRBJ1-1; perhaps TRBD1 as D (5 bases). V lost 6 bases and J 6 bases, leaving 20 bases between the germline ends. The CDR3 extends over 14 amino acids. Germline CDR1 reads SQVTM; CDR2 reads ANQGSEA. The CDR3 sequence: CSVTREGGWAEAFF. In DNA form, the CDR3 reads TGCAGCGTGACCAGGGAGGGAGGATGGGCTGAAGCTTTCTTT.

In this sample, this clonotype turned up a few times. The chain has TRBV13 and TRBJ1-2; D is uncertain. CDR3 size: 14 residues. CDR1 and CDR2 (germline): PRHDT, FYEKMQ (reference sequence). V lost 0 bases and J 8 bases, leaving 13 bases between the germline ends. The CDR3 loop reads CASSLGPSKSGYTF. The CDR3 bases are TGTGCCAGCAGCTTAGGCCCTAGTAAGTCGGGCTACACCTTC.

Only a few counts were recorded for this clonotype. V usage is TRBV6-5 and J usage is TRBJ2-7, with 8 bases identical to TRBD2. Germline-derived CDR1 and CDR2 are MNHEY and SVGAGI. The CDR3 covers 14 residues. Germline trimming cut 2 bases from V and 4 bases from J; bases unmatched to any gene: 4. Here the CDR3 reads CASSYGSSGYEQYF. The DNA of the CDR3 is TGTGCCAGCAGTTACGGGTCTAGCGGGTACGAGCAGTACTTC.

This clonotype came up once. This sequence joins TRBV7-9 and TRBJ1-4, with D possibly TRBD1 on 5 matching bases. The CDR3 runs 16 residues. Deletions cut 5 bases from V and 2 bases from J, with 15 bases between. The V gene's germline CDR1 is SEHNR and CDR2 FQNEAQ (reference sequence). For the CDR3, the DNA is TGTGCCAGCAGCCTCGACACAGGAGGCACTAATGAAAAACTGTTTTTT. Amino acids: CASSLDTGGTNEKLFF.

This clonotype has only a few counts. The V call is TRBV10-3, the J call TRBJ2-5, with 8 nucleotides matching TRBD2. This CDR3 region has 14 residues. V lost 4 bases and J lost 11; bases outside the gene matches: 12. CDR1 is ENHRY and CDR2 is SYGVKD in the germline V gene. CDR3 residues: CAISGLAGINEQYF. DNA of the CDR3: TGTGCCATCAGTGGCCTAGCGGGCATCAATGAGCAGTACTTC.

The V and J genes are TRBV30 and TRBJ2-1; tentative D call: TRBD2 (6 bases). Per germline, CDR1 GTSNPN and CDR2 SVGIG (reference sequence). V was shortened by 3 bases and J by 7 bases, with 10 bases between the two germline ends. This CDR3 comprises 12 residues. CDR3 sequence: CAWSLSGNEQFF. CDR3 sequence (DNA): TGTGCCTGGAGCCTTAGCGGTAATGAGCAGTTCTTC.

As to this clonotype: A read error may account for a junction end that differs from germline. The rearrangement links TRBV12-3 or TRBV12-4 to TRBJ1-5; D may be TRBD1 (6 bases). There are 17 residues in the CDR3. The CDR3 nucleotides read TGTGCTAGCAGTTTAAGGAAATATGGGGGGGCGAATCAGCCCCAGCATTTT. Its protein product is CASSLRKYGGANQPQHF.

The chain couples TRBV27 to TRBJ1-5; unclear D gene. Trimming stripped 4 bases from V and 4 bases from J, with 8 bases between. Germline V CDR1 and CDR2: MNHEY, SMNVEV (reference sequence). CDR3 length equals 13 residues. CDR3 sequence: CASSWAANQPQHF. The DNA for the CDR3 is TGTGCCAGCAGTTGGGCAGCTAATCAGCCCCAGCATTTT.